The 6 T cell receptor beta chains below come from one sample, sequenced in a study of T cell repertoires in cytomegalovirus infection. TCRdb redid the calling of the reads with MiXCR, one entry per CDR3 protein. The sample has 200,000 or so distinct CDR3 sequences, around two fifths seen once. No antigens are known for them. The source was CD8+ T cells from cultured PBMCs, collected from culture after CMV antigen stimulation. Receptors were obtained from a human donor in good health (CMV status not recorded). Some clones in this sample may be carry-over from other donors' samples.

The V and J genes are TRBV27 and TRBJ1-1; no definite D call. CDR3 size: 13 residues. In germline, CDR1 is MNHEY, CDR2 SMNVEV (reference sequence). V was clipped by 4 bases and J by 0 bases, with 6 bases between them. The CDR3 DNA reads TGTGCCAGCAGTTCCTATATGAACACTGAAGCTTTCTTT. It encodes CASSSYMNTEAFF.

This clonotype has ten or more counts. The J gene is TRBJ1-3, the V gene TRBV20-1, with D hard to call. Germline-derived CDR1 and CDR2 are DFQATT and SNEGSKA (reference sequence). V lost 5 bases and J lost 5, with 7 bases in between. This CDR3 region has 11 residues. This CDR3 is CSASDRNTIYF. The CDR3 bases are TGCAGTGCTTCGGATCGAAACACCATATATTTT.

The V and J genes are TRBV4-1 and TRBJ2-5, with 11 nucleotides matching TRBD1. Trimming cost V 3 bases and J 3 bases; bases outside gene matches: 12. The germline CDR1 and CDR2 sequences are MGHRA and YSYEKL. CDR3 length: 18 residues. The CDR3 region is CASSHTIPGQGEKETQYF. As DNA, the CDR3 is TGCGCCAGCAGCCATACGATTCCGGGACAGGGGGAAAAAGAGACCCAGTACTTC.

The V gene is TRBV19, the J gene TRBJ1-2; possibly TRBD1 for D (5 bases). CDR3 size: 17 residues. Germline V CDR1 and CDR2: LNHDA, SQIVND (reference sequence). With 5 bases removed from V and 1 base from J, the gap between germline ends came to 20 bases. Here the CDR3 DNA reads TGTGCCAGTAGTGTCACCGGGACGACCCTCGATAACTATGGCTACACCTTC. This encodes CASSVTGTTLDNYGYTF.

The chain uses TRBV27 and TRBJ2-5; 9 nucleotides agree with TRBD2. The CDR3 is 15 residues long. CDR1 MNHEY and CDR2 SMNVEV come from the germline V gene (reference sequence). V shed 2 bases and J 5 bases; nucleotides not matched to a gene: 6. This chain's CDR3 is CASSLEAGGIETQYF. CDR3 DNA sequence: TGTGCCAGCAGTTTAGAAGCGGGAGGTATCGAGACCCAGTACTTC.

V and J are TRBV12-5 and TRBJ2-2, with D uncertain. V lost 0 bases and J lost 3, with 11 bases in between. The CDR3 is 16 amino acids. The germline V gene has CDR1 LGHNT and CDR2 FRNRAP. In nucleotides, the CDR3 is TGTGCTAGTGGTTTGGTACAACAGCCTTACACCGGGGAGCTGTTTTTT. This gives the protein CASGLVQQPYTGELFF.